Shown below are 22 T cell receptor beta chains from a single sample sequenced in a study of early T cells in non-severe SARS-CoV-2 infection. TCRdb called the 5' RACE reads again in MiXCR, with one record for every CDR3 protein. The table has roughly 81,000 distinct CDR3 sequences, roughly 6% seen once. The source material was whole blood. Source of these receptors: an adult who was a healthcare worker with PCR-confirmed SARS-CoV-2 infection or an uninfected control (not recorded which).

In this sample, this clonotype turned up many times. The CDR3 nucleotides read TGTGCCAGCAGCCAAGTCCGCGGGGGCGAGCAGTTCTTC. It is translated as CASSQVRGGEQFF. This chain joins TRBV4-2 and TRBJ2-1, with D perhaps TRBD2 (7 bases). Germline values: CDR1 LGHNA, CDR2 YNFKEQ. V lost 1 base and J lost 10, with 11 bases in between. CDR3 size: 13 residues.

This clonotype was observed many times. This sequence joins TRBV7-2 and TRBJ2-1; D is possibly TRBD2 (6 bases). From germline, CDR1 is SGHTA and CDR2 FQGNSA. The V and J ends lost 7 bases and 7 bases respectively, with 20 bases between them. The CDR3 runs to 15 residues. DNA of the CDR3: TGTGCCAGCACCCATGGCGGGACCAGAGAGAATGAGCAGTTCTTC. Amino acid sequence: CASTHGGTRENEQFF. The complete variable domain, with remaining parts taken from reference TRBV7-2 and TRBJ2-1, reads GAGVSQSPSNKVTEKGKDVELRCDPISGHTALYWYRQSLGQGLEFLIYFQGNSAPDKSGLPSDRFSAERTGGSVSTLTIQRTQQEDSAVYLCASTHGGTRENEQFFGPGTRLTVL.

In its sample, this clonotype was seen many times. This rearrangement joins TRBV29-1 to TRBJ1-2, with 8 positions matching TRBD1. V gave up 3 bases and J gave up 4 bases; unmatched junction bases: 7. From germline, CDR1 is SQVTM and CDR2 ANQGSEA. The CDR3 sequence is 14 residues long. CDR3 amino acids: CSVDETGVAYGYTF. The CDR3 nucleotides read TGCAGCGTTGATGAGACAGGGGTGGCCTATGGCTACACCTTC.

This clonotype was observed at least ten times. This chain joins TRBV7-6 and TRBJ2-3; D perhaps matches TRBD2 (5 bases). The germline CDR1 and CDR2 sequences are SGHVS and FNYEAQ. CDR3 size: 12 residues. Trimming took 0 bases from V and 8 from J, leaving 6 bases between them. The CDR3 region is CASSLAGATQYF. Written as DNA, the CDR3 is TGTGCCAGCAGCTTAGCGGGAGCTACGCAGTATTTT.

V usage is TRBV5-1 and J usage is TRBJ2-5; 7 bases are shared with TRBD1. With V trimmed by 1 base and J by 0 bases, 3 bases remained unmatched. Germline lookup yields CDR1 SGHRS and CDR2 YFSETQ. This CDR3 has 15 amino acids. The CDR3 here is CASSLFDRDQETQYF. DNA of the CDR3: TGCGCCAGCAGCTTGTTTGACAGGGACCAAGAGACCCAGTACTTC.

This clonotype was seen a few times. The J gene is TRBJ2-2, the V gene TRBV7-6; 8 bases line up with TRBD2. The CDR3 is 15 residues long. Germline CDR1 SGHVS, CDR2 FNYEAQ. V gave up 5 bases and J gave up 6 bases; unmatched junction bases: 8. The CDR3, as DNA: TGTGCCAGCAGCCGGGGGGGTATACTAGCCGGGGAGCTGTTTTTT. Translation gives CASSRGGILAGELFF.

The chain recombines TRBV7-9 with TRBJ1-2, with 12 nucleotides matching TRBD1. Trimming took 1 base from V and 5 from J; bases not matched to a gene: 11. CDR1 is SEHNR and CDR2 is FQNEAQ in the germline V gene (reference sequence). This CDR3 has 18 residues. The CDR3 sequence is CASSLGHGTGGDLYGYTF. The CDR3 nucleotides are TGTGCCAGCAGCTTAGGACACGGGACAGGGGGCGATCTATATGGCTACACCTTC.

A note on this clonotype: A junction boundary mismatches the germline segment, possibly from a read error. The V and J genes are TRBV6-1 and TRBJ2-7, with a tentative D call TRBD1 (6 bases). The CDR3 contains 14 residues. Germline loops: CDR1 MNHNS, CDR2 SASEGT. Here the CDR3 DNA reads TGTGCCAGCAGTGAACCAACAGGGAGCTACGAGCTGTACTTC. Protein sequence: CASSEPTGSYELYF.

This clonotype was counted between two and nine times. J is TRBJ2-5 and V is TRBV7-8; D remains unclear. CDR1 and CDR2 from the germline V gene are SGHVS and FQNEAQ. V lost 5 bases, J lost 5 bases, and 6 bases lay in between. The CDR3 runs 11 residues. This CDR3 is CASSPSETQYF. In DNA form, the CDR3 reads TGTGCCAGCAGCCCCTCGGAGACCCAGTACTTC.

Here the CDR3 DNA reads TGTGCCAGCAGTTATAGACAGGGGTCAGATACGCAGTATTTT. This translates into CASSYRQGSDTQYF. The chain combines TRBV6-5 with TRBJ2-3, with 8 nucleotides matching TRBD1. CDR1 and CDR2 (germline): MNHEY, SVGAGI. CDR3 size: 14 residues. V shed 3 bases, J shed 4 bases, and the junction held 3 bases outside the gene matches.

This clonotype was seen only a few times. This chain connects TRBV29-1 to TRBJ2-5; D unresolved. Trimming took 1 base from V and 0 from J, leaving 9 bases between them. The germline CDR1 and CDR2 sequences are SQVTM and ANQGSEA. There are 14 residues in the CDR3. The chain's CDR3 is CSVEVGRYQETQYF. The DNA of the CDR3 is TGCAGCGTTGAAGTCGGGCGGTACCAAGAGACCCAGTACTTC. Full variable domain (outside the CDR3, taken from reference TRBV29-1 and TRBJ2-5): SAVISQKPSRDICQRGTSLTIQCQVDSQVTMMFWYRQQPGQSLTLIATANQGSEATYESGFVIDKFPISRPNLTFSTLTVSNMSPEDSSIYLCSVEVGRYQETQYFGPGTRLLVL.

V usage is TRBV29-1 and J usage is TRBJ1-1, with D unclear. CDR3 length: 11 amino acids. Germline V lookup: CDR1 SQVTM, CDR2 ANQGSEA. Trimming took off 4 bases at V and 1 base at J, with 4 bases between the two ends. CDR3 region: CSVAENTEAFF. CDR3 nucleotide sequence: TGCAGCGTTGCCGAGAACACTGAAGCTTTCTTT.

This clonotype came up many times. The V call is TRBV7-9, the J call TRBJ1-1; TRBD1 might be the D (5 bases). V was pared by 5 bases and J by 2 bases, with 12 bases between. This CDR3 contains 14 residues. Germline lookup yields CDR1 SEHNR and CDR2 FQNEAQ (reference sequence). The CDR3 DNA follows: TGTGCCAGCAGCCCCCCCTGGGGCAACACTGAAGCTTTCTTT. Translated: CASSPPWGNTEAFF.

The chain uses TRBV3-1 and TRBJ1-2; 11 bases fit TRBD1. CDR1 is LGHDT and CDR2 is YNNKEL in the germline V gene (reference sequence). The CDR3 has 16 residues. Losses at the gene ends were 2 bases for V and 4 bases for J; bases not matched to a gene: 6. The CDR3, as DNA: TGTGCCAGCAGCCAACAGGACAGGGGGCCGGGCTATGGCTACACCTTC. It encodes CASSQQDRGPGYGYTF.

The chain employs TRBV5-6 and TRBJ1-4; 8 bases are a match to TRBD1. Germline V CDR1 and CDR2: SGHDT, YYEEEE. Germline trimming cut 1 base from V and 7 bases from J; bases unmatched to any gene: 3. This CDR3 spans 14 amino acids. The CDR3 here is CASSLTGGGEKLFF. The CDR3 DNA reads as TGTGCCAGCAGCTTGACAGGGGGAGGTGAAAAACTGTTTTTT.

The V call is TRBV18, the J call TRBJ1-6; the D gene is possibly TRBD1 (6 bases). CDR1 and CDR2 (germline): KGHSH, LQKENI. This CDR3 region has 17 residues. The V gene lost 2 bases and the J gene lost 5 bases, with 16 bases spanning the gap. For the CDR3, the DNA is TGTGCCAGCTCACCAGAGGCCCGGGACACAGATAATTCACCCCTCCACTTT. Its translation: CASSPEARDTDNSPLHF.

The rearrangement links TRBV6-2 or TRBV6-3 to TRBJ2-3, with D tentatively TRBD1 or TRBD2 (5 bases each). CDR1 and CDR2 from the germline V gene are MNHEY and SVGEGT. The CDR3 is 16 residues long. The V gene lost 6 bases and the J gene lost 0 bases, with 16 bases spanning the gap. This chain's CDR3 is CASRKGPRRSTDTQYF. In DNA, the CDR3 is TGTGCCAGCAGGAAGGGACCGAGACGAAGCACAGATACGCAGTATTTT.

The chain is built from TRBV12-3 or TRBV12-4 and TRBJ1-1, with D possibly TRBD1 on 6 matching bases. Trimming pared 1 base from V and 5 bases from J, leaving 14 bases between. The CDR3 has 15 residues. In DNA, the CDR3 is TGTGCCAGCAGTTTAGATTCAGGGGTGGGGACTGAAGCTTTCTTT. The encoded protein is CASSLDSGVGTEAFF.

This clonotype was picked up many times. The V and J genes are TRBV29-1 and TRBJ1-1; maybe TRBD1 (5 bases). The CDR3 totals 17 residues. V lost 2 bases and J 0 bases, leaving 19 bases between the germline ends. The germline V gene encodes CDR1 SQVTM and CDR2 ANQGSEA. This CDR3 reads CSVEPTDKTDMNTEAFF. The DNA for the CDR3 is TGCAGCGTTGAACCCACGGACAAAACGGACATGAACACTGAAGCTTTCTTT.

This rearrangement joins TRBV5-5 to TRBJ1-5, with D hard to call. The CDR3 is 15 amino acids. The germline V and J ends were trimmed by 0 bases and 0 bases, with 7 bases remaining between them. CDR1 is SGHKS, CDR2 YYEKEE, per germline (reference sequence). In DNA, the CDR3 is TGTGCCAGCAGCTTGGCAGTGGATAGCAATCAGCCCCAGCATTTT. This gives the protein CASSLAVDSNQPQHF.

CDR3 coding DNA: TGTGCCAGCAGCCGAGCGGGATTACAAGAGACCCAGTACTTC. Translated, it gives CASSRAGLQETQYF. The rearrangement links TRBV12-3 or TRBV12-4 to TRBJ2-5, with 7 nucleotides matching TRBD2. Trimming at V came to 6 bases and at J to 2 bases, leaving 6 bases not matched to a gene. The CDR3 runs 14 residues.

In its sample, this clonotype was seen many times. The genes are TRBV7-8 and TRBJ2-7; 7 bases align to TRBD1. There are 16 residues in the CDR3. V was pared by 3 bases and J by 0 bases, with 8 bases of the junction left unmatched. Germline CDR1 reads SGHVS; CDR2 reads FQNEAQ. CDR3 in amino acids: CASSFPVWDSSYEQYF. The CDR3 DNA follows: TGTGCCAGCAGCTTTCCCGTGTGGGACAGCTCCTACGAGCAGTACTTC.